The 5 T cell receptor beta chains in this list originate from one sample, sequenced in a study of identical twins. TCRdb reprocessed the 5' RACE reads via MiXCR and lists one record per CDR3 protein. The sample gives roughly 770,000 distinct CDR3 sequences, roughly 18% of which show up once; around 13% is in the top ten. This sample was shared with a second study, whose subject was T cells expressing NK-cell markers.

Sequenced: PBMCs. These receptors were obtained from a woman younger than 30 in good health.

CDR3 nucleotide sequence: TGTGCCAGCAGTGCGACAGTCTGGGGCCAGTACTTC. Encoded protein: CASSATVWGQYF. The V call is TRBV12-3 or TRBV12-4, the J call TRBJ2-5, with a tentative D call TRBD1 (5 bases). CDR3 length: 12 residues. V lost 5 bases, J lost 10 bases, and 14 bases lay in between.

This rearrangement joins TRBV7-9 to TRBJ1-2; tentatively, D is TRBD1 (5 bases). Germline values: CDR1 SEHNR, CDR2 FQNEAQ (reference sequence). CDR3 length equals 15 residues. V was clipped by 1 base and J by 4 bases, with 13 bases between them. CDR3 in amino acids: CASSLGQGWSYGYTF. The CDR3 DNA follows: TGTGCCAGCAGCTTAGGGCAGGGATGGAGCTATGGCTACACCTTC.

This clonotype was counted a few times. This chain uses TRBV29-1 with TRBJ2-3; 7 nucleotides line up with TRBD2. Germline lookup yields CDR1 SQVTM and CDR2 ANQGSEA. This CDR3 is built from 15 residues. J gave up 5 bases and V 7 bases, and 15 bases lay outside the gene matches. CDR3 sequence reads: CSAAPLAGRLDTQYF. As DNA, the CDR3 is TGCAGCGCCGCCCCCTTAGCGGGTCGGCTAGATACGCAGTATTTT.

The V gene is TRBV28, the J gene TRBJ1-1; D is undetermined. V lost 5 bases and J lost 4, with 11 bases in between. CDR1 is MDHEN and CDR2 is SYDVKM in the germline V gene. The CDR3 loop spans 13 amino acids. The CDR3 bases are TGTGCCAGCAGTCCAGGCGGGGTCACTGAAGCTTTCTTT. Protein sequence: CASSPGGVTEAFF.

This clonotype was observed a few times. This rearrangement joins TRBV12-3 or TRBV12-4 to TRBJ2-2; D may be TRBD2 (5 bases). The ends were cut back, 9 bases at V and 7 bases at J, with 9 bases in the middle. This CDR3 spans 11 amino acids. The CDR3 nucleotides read TGTGCCAGTGACCGGGGCGGGGAGCTGTTTTTT. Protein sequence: CASDRGGELFF.